The 19 T cell receptor beta chains below were found in one sample sequenced in a study of response to subunit inactivated influenza vaccine. TCRdb independently ran MiXCR on the RT-PCR reads; one entry per CDR3 protein. The profile shows approximately 300,000 distinct CDR3 sequences, roughly 22% of them singletons. Sequences were derived from PBMCs from blood, sampled less than 22 months after vaccination. The receptors were sampled from a man in his fifties or sixties who received an inactivated influenza vaccine.

With respect to this clonotype: One end of the junction varies from germline; a read error may be responsible. The genes are TRBV27 and TRBJ1-6; unclear D gene. The CDR3 is 14 residues long. Germline V CDR1 and CDR2: MNHEY, SMNVEV (reference sequence). CDR3 bases: TGTGGCAGCATGATCAGTCATCCAGGATCACCCCTCCACTTT. Protein: CGSMISHPGSPLHF.

The V gene is TRBV12-3 or TRBV12-4, the J gene TRBJ1-1, with D unclear. CDR3 length equals 15 residues. The ends were cut back, 2 bases at V and 0 bases at J, with 10 bases in the middle. The CDR3 DNA reads as TGTGCCAGCAGTTTAAGCGGACGGATGAACACTGAAGCTTTCTTT. This translates into CASSLSGRMNTEAFF.

The DNA of the CDR3 is TGTGCCAGCAGTGAACAGGGTCGGAACTATGGCTACACCTTC. Translated, it gives CASSEQGRNYGYTF. V gene TRBV2 combines with J gene TRBJ1-2, with D tentatively TRBD1 (5 bases). The CDR3 sequence is 14 residues long. CDR1 is SNHLY, CDR2 FYNNEI, per germline. The V gene lost 2 bases and the J gene lost 2 bases, with 9 bases spanning the gap.

In the case of this clonotype: This sequence may be a read error, since a much larger clone differs from it by one base. The chain has TRBV29-1 and TRBJ1-1, with D uncertain. From germline, CDR1 is SQVTM and CDR2 ANQGSEA. The CDR3 runs 11 residues. The CDR3 is CSVDKNTEAYF. The CDR3, as DNA: TGCAGCGTGGATAAGAACACTGAAGCTTACTTT.

The chain combines TRBV7-3 with TRBJ1-2, with 7 bases fitting TRBD1. J lost 8 bases, V lost 5 bases, and 8 bases had no gene match. CDR1 and CDR2 (germline): SGHTA, FQGTGA. The CDR3 totals 13 residues. The CDR3 here is CASSPQQGGGYTF. The CDR3 bases are TGTGCCAGCAGCCCACAACAAGGGGGCGGCTACACCTTC.

The CDR3 coding sequence is TGTGCCAGCAGCTTGCGAGGGGGCGTTGTGGGCTACACCTTC. Protein: CASSLRGGVVGYTF. J is TRBJ1-2 and V is TRBV5-6, with 7 positions matching TRBD1. Germline values: CDR1 SGHDT, CDR2 YYEEEE. This CDR3 contains 14 residues. V lost 1 base to trimming and J lost 8 bases; unmatched junction nucleotides: 8. Variable domain in full (rest from reference TRBV5-6 and TRBJ1-2): DAGVTQSPTHLIKTRGQQVTLRCSPKSGHDTVSWYQQALGQGPQFIFQYYEEEERQRGNFPDRFSGHQFPNYSSELNVNALLLGDSALYLCASSLRGGVVGYTFGSGTRLTVV.

The chain combines TRBV20-1 with TRBJ2-7; perhaps TRBD2 as D (6 bases). The CDR3 is 15 amino acids. Trimming shortened V by 4 bases and J by 6 bases, and 22 bases separated the two germline ends. Germline V gene lookup returns CDR1 DFQATT and CDR2 SNEGSKA (reference sequence). CDR3 nucleotides: TGCAGTGCTACCACCAACGGGGGTTCGTGGAGCGAGCAGTACTTC. It encodes CSATTNGGSWSEQYF.

The chain couples TRBV6-1 to TRBJ1-5, with 10 positions matching TRBD1. This CDR3 spans 16 amino acids. V lost 6 bases to trimming and J lost 9 bases; unmatched junction nucleotides: 14. Germline-derived CDR1 and CDR2 are MNHNS and SASEGT. The CDR3 region is CASSPRDRGTFWPQHF. DNA for the CDR3: TGTGCCAGCAGCCCCCGGGACAGGGGAACATTTTGGCCCCAGCATTTT.

In this sample, this clonotype turned up a few times. The CDR3 DNA sequence: TGTGCCAGCAGACGAACAGGGAGCGGCACCGGGGAGCTGTTTTTT. Amino acid sequence: CASRRTGSGTGELFF. The chain is built from TRBV6-1 and TRBJ2-2, with D possibly matching TRBD1 (6 bases). V lost 6 bases, J lost 4 bases, and 15 bases lay in between. The CDR3 is made up of 15 amino acids. Germline V gives CDR1 MNHNS, CDR2 SASEGT.

The sample holds a few counts of this clonotype. The chain couples TRBV10-3 to TRBJ2-7; D call uncertain. The CDR3 contains 11 residues. Trimming removed 6 bases at V and 3 bases at J, with 6 bases between. Germline V gene data show CDR1 as ENHRY and CDR2 as SYGVKD. The CDR3 bases are TGTGCCATCAGCACACACTACGAGCAGTACTTC. This encodes CAISTHYEQYF.

The rearrangement uses TRBV25-1 and TRBJ2-4; 7 nucleotides match TRBD2. The CDR3 length is 18 residues. Germline CDR1 and CDR2: MGHDK and SYGVNS. Unmatched junction bases numbered 11, after V lost 1 base and J lost 2 bases. The CDR3: CASSESPLRAGTKNIQYF. The CDR3 nucleotides read TGTGCCAGCAGTGAATCCCCATTAAGAGCGGGAACCAAAAACATTCAGTACTTC.

Concerning this clonotype itself: The missing conserved phenylalanine or tryptophan at the end of this CDR3 makes a read error likely. V is TRBV5-6 and J is TRBJ1-5, with 7 bases lining up with TRBD1. The germline CDR1 and CDR2 sequences are SGHDT and YYEEEE. The CDR3 runs to 15 residues. The J segment lost 5 bases and the V segment lost 2 bases, leaving 7 bases of the junction unmatched. Here the CDR3 reads CASSFRGRRDQPQHY. DNA of the CDR3: TGTGCCAGCAGCTTTAGGGGGCGCCGAGATCAGCCCCAGCATTAT.

The table lists this clonotype with a few counts. The gene calls are TRBV20-1 and TRBJ1-1; the D gene is possibly TRBD1 (5 bases). V was trimmed by 3 bases and J by 6 bases, leaving 14 bases between them. This CDR3 comprises 13 residues. Germline values: CDR1 DFQATT, CDR2 SNEGSKA (reference sequence). The CDR3 nucleotides read TGCAGTGCTAGCCGGGACCCCTACGCTGAAGCTTTCTTT. It yields the protein CSASRDPYAEAFF.

There are many counts of this clonotype. The chain links TRBV7-9 to TRBJ1-1; D is unresolved. CDR3 size: 13 residues. V was cut by 7 bases and J by 1 base, with 10 bases left in between. The germline gives CDR1 SEHNR, CDR2 FQNEAQ (reference sequence). CDR3 sequence: CASNPDTNTEAFF. CDR3 sequence (DNA): TGTGCCAGCAACCCGGATACGAACACTGAAGCTTTCTTT.

Only a few counts were recorded for this clonotype. The gene calls are TRBV5-1 and TRBJ1-1, with 7 bases lining up with TRBD1. From germline, CDR1 is SGHRS and CDR2 YFSETQ. The CDR3 consists of 14 residues. The ends lost 4 bases at V and 4 bases at J; junction bases unmatched: 7. The CDR3 reads CASSPTGRGTEAFF. The CDR3 DNA reads as TGCGCCAGCAGCCCGACAGGGAGGGGCACTGAAGCTTTCTTT.

This clonotype has a handful of counts. CDR3 nucleotide sequence: TGTGCCATCAGGGACCGGGACAGGGGGGAAGACACTGAAGCTTTCTTT. It specifies CAIRDRDRGEDTEAFF. This chain joins TRBV10-3 and TRBJ1-1, with 11 bases aligning to TRBD1. This CDR3 region has 16 residues. The V and J ends lost 6 bases and 3 bases, in that order; junction bases with no gene match: 9. Germline CDR1 and CDR2: ENHRY and SYGVKD.

The chain couples TRBV25-1 to TRBJ2-7; tentatively, D is TRBD2 (7 bases). This CDR3 comprises 18 residues. CDR1 is MGHDK, CDR2 SYGVNS, per germline. The V gene lost 3 bases and the J gene lost 2 bases, with 23 bases spanning the gap. CDR3 sequence reads: CASSDGDKASGITYEQYF. In DNA form, the CDR3 reads TGTGCCAGCAGTGACGGGGACAAAGCTAGCGGAATAACCTACGAGCAGTACTTC.

This clonotype turned up a few times. This chain links TRBV18 with TRBJ1-3, with D possibly TRBD1 on 5 matching bases. CDR1 and CDR2 (germline): KGHSH, LQKENI. The CDR3 runs 15 residues. With 2 bases removed from V and 4 bases from J, the gap between germline ends came to 12 bases. The CDR3 reads CASSPIRGRGNTIYF. The CDR3 nucleotides read TGTGCCAGCTCACCAATAAGGGGTCGCGGAAACACCATATATTTT.

The chain combines TRBV9 with TRBJ1-6; 7 nucleotides match TRBD1. Germline V gene sequence: CDR1 SGDLS, CDR2 YYNGEE. The CDR3 has 14 residues. V lost 3 bases, J lost 9 bases, and 6 bases stayed unmatched. The CDR3 sequence is CASSALDRASPLHF. DNA of the CDR3: TGTGCCAGCAGCGCGCTTGACAGGGCTTCACCCCTCCACTTT. The variable domain in full, with the rest retrieved from reference TRBV9 and TRBJ1-6, is DSGVTQTPKHLITATGQRVTLRCSPRSGDLSVYWYQQSLDQGLQFLIQYYNGEERAKGNILERFSAQQFPDLHSELNLSSLELGDSALYFCASSALDRASPLHFGNGTRLTVT.